The 15 T cell receptor beta chains reported below all come from one sample, sequenced in a study of blood T cell repertoires in COVID-19. The table came from immunoSEQ multiplex PCR; TCRdb's copy has only in-frame clones and leaves some out. Of 200,000 or so clones in the sample, roughly four fifths were seen once. Sequenced material: peripheral blood. The receptors originated from a human donor with acute or convalescent COVID-19. The donor label of this sample is uncertain.

The V call is TRBV29-1, the J call TRBJ1-1; 10 nucleotides match TRBD1. V shed 5 bases, J shed 4 bases, and the junction held 4 bases outside the gene matches. The germline CDR1 and CDR2 sequences are SQVTM and ANQGSEA. The CDR3 has 13 amino acids. The CDR3 here is CSVTTGGGTEAFF. Written as DNA, the CDR3 is TGCAGCGTTACGACAGGGGGCGGCACTGAAGCTTTCTTT. Full variable domain (remainder filled in from reference TRBV29-1 and TRBJ1-1): SAVISQKPSRDICQRGTSLTIQCQVDSQVTMMFWYRQQPGQSLTLIATANQGSEATYESGFVIDKFPISRPNLTFSTLTVSNMSPEDSSIYLCSVTTGGGTEAFFGQGTRLTVV.

The genes are TRBV28 and TRBJ1-2, with 8 bases that match TRBD1. V lost 3 bases and J lost 0; bases outside the gene matches: 3. The germline V gene has CDR1 MDHEN and CDR2 SYDVKM. The CDR3 has 15 amino acids. CDR3 bases: TGTGCCAGCAGTTTGGGGGGACAGGCTAACTATGGCTACACCTTC. Amino acids: CASSLGGQANYGYTF.

The rearrangement joins TRBV9 to TRBJ2-5, with 8 bases lining up with TRBD1. Germline V gene lookup returns CDR1 SGDLS and CDR2 YYNGEE. The CDR3 sequence is 16 residues long. J gave up 1 base and V 1 base, and 6 bases lay outside the gene matches. Here the CDR3 DNA reads TGTGCCAGCAGCGTATCCACCGGACAGGGCCAAGAGACCCAGTACTTC. Translation gives CASSVSTGQGQETQYF. Full variable domain (remainder filled in from reference TRBV9 and TRBJ2-5): DSGVTQTPKHLITATGQRVTLRCSPRSGDLSVYWYQQSLDQGLQFLIQYYNGEERAKGNILERFSAQQFPDLHSELNLSSLELGDSALYFCASSVSTGQGQETQYFGPGTRLLVL.

This clone was seen a handful of times. This chain connects TRBV10-3 to TRBJ2-3; weak D call: TRBD2 (6 bases). Trimming left V 8 bases short and J 5 bases short, with 14 bases between. Germline V gives CDR1 ENHRY, CDR2 SYGVKD. There are 13 residues in the CDR3. The CDR3 here is CAIRDSTGDTQYF. Written as DNA, the CDR3 is TGTGCCATCCGGGACTCCACGGGAGATACGCAGTATTTT.

In its sample, this clone was seen once. V gene TRBV6-5 combines with J gene TRBJ2-5; 7 bases are shared with TRBD2. CDR3 size: 14 residues. Germline V lookup: CDR1 MNHEY, CDR2 SVGAGI. V shed 8 bases and J 2 bases; nucleotides not matched to a gene: 8. The CDR3 loop is CASGGGRAQETQYF. The CDR3 bases are TGTGCCAGCGGGGGGGGACGGGCTCAAGAGACCCAGTACTTC.

This chain links TRBV5-6 with TRBJ1-2, with 10 bases identical to TRBD1. The CDR3 has 17 amino acids. Germline CDR1 is SGHDT and CDR2 is YYEEEE. J gave up 5 bases and V 4 bases, and 14 bases lay outside the gene matches. CDR3 sequence: CASSIPQTDRGPYGYTF. CDR3 nucleotide sequence: TGTGCCAGCAGCATTCCACAAACTGACAGGGGGCCTTATGGCTACACCTTC.

This clone was seen a handful of times. V gene TRBV7-9 combines with J gene TRBJ2-1; 11 nucleotides line up with TRBD2. The trim removed 2 bases at V and 5 bases at J, leaving 2 bases unmatched. The germline gives CDR1 SEHNR, CDR2 FQNEAQ (reference sequence). The CDR3 contains 15 residues. CDR3 protein: CASSLKLAGDNEQFF. CDR3 bases: TGTGCCAGCAGCTTAAAACTAGCGGGGGACAATGAGCAGTTCTTC.

CDR3 in DNA: TGTGCCAGCCGCCCGGGGGACCTTGGGGTTGGTGAGCAGTTCTTC. Translation: CASRPGDLGVGEQFF. This chain connects TRBV19 to TRBJ2-1, with D maybe TRBD2 (6 bases). Between the trimmed V and J ends, which lost 9 bases and 9 bases, there was a span of 24 bases. This CDR3 is 15 amino acids long. Germline CDR1 and CDR2: LNHDA and SQIVND (reference sequence).

The genes are TRBV2 and TRBJ2-7; no firm D call. Trimming left V 0 bases short and J 0 bases short, with 6 bases between. The germline V gene has CDR1 SNHLY and CDR2 FYNNEI. The CDR3 consists of 14 residues. The chain's CDR3 is CASSEARSSYEQYF. DNA of the CDR3: TGTGCCAGCAGTGAAGCGCGGAGCTCCTACGAGCAGTACTTC. The full variable domain, its missing parts supplied by reference TRBV2 and TRBJ2-7, is EPEVTQTPSHQVTQMGQEVILRCVPISNHLYFYWYRQILGQKVEFLVSFYNNEISEKSEIFDDQFSVERPDGSNFTLKIRSTKLEDSAMYFCASSEARSSYEQYFGPGTRLTVT.

V usage is TRBV15 and J usage is TRBJ1-3; 8 bases are shared with TRBD1. The junction had 3 bases not matched to a gene; V was cut back by 8 bases and J by 0 bases. CDR1 LNHNV and CDR2 YYDKDF come from the germline V gene (reference sequence). The CDR3 consists of 14 residues. CDR3 coding DNA: TGTGCCACCCAGGACAGGGTCTCTGGAAACACCATATATTTT. Protein sequence: CATQDRVSGNTIYF.

CDR3 bases: TGTGCCAGCAGCTTGCGAATCCTAGCGGGGGGAACAGATACGCAGTATTTT. It yields the protein CASSLRILAGGTDTQYF. The gene calls are TRBV5-4 and TRBJ2-3, with 11 bases matching TRBD2. The CDR3 loop spans 17 amino acids. Germline CDR1 SGHNT, CDR2 YYREEE (reference sequence). Trimming took 1 base from V and 3 from J; bases not matched to a gene: 7.

This chain connects TRBV5-1 to TRBJ1-3; the match to TRBD1 covers 7 bases. Unmatched junction bases numbered 4, after V lost 4 bases and J lost 0 bases. CDR1 and CDR2 (germline): SGHRS, YFSETQ. CDR3 length: 15 amino acids. Here the CDR3 reads CASSDDRASGNTIYF. CDR3 sequence (DNA): TGCGCCAGCAGCGACGACAGGGCCTCTGGAAACACCATATATTTT. Filled out from reference TRBV5-1 and TRBJ1-3, the complete variable domain reads KAGVTQTPRYLIKTRGQQVTLSCSPISGHRSVSWYQQTPGQGLQFLFEYFSETQRNKGNFPGRFSGRQFSNSRSEMNVSTLELGDSALYLCASSDDRASGNTIYFGEGSWLTVV.

This clone has at least ten counts. The rearrangement joins TRBV7-9 to TRBJ2-7; 8 nucleotides match TRBD2. The V segment lost 3 bases and the J segment 0 bases; nucleotides outside the gene matches: 1. Germline loops: CDR1 SEHNR, CDR2 FQNEAQ (reference sequence). The CDR3 consists of 14 residues. The CDR3 DNA reads as TGTGCCAGCAGCTTGACTAGCGCCTCCTACGAGCAGTACTTC. Encoded protein: CASSLTSASYEQYF.

V usage is TRBV13 and J usage is TRBJ2-2; D perhaps matches TRBD2 (5 bases). This CDR3 contains 12 residues. Germline V gene lookup returns CDR1 PRHDT and CDR2 FYEKMQ (reference sequence). The V end was cut by 5 bases, the J end by 7 bases, with 8 bases between. The CDR3 spells CASSQGLGELFF. CDR3 DNA sequence: TGTGCCAGCAGCCAAGGACTCGGGGAGCTGTTTTTT.

The rearrangement uses TRBV5-4 and TRBJ1-1, with TRBD1 matching over 8 bases. With V trimmed by 4 bases and J by 1 base, 6 bases remained unmatched. The CDR3 extends over 15 amino acids. CDR1 is SGHNT, CDR2 YYREEE, per germline (reference sequence). The CDR3 sequence is CASSARQGSNTEAFF. The CDR3 DNA sequence: TGTGCCAGCAGCGCCCGACAGGGGTCGAACACTGAAGCTTTCTTT. The full variable domain, with the rest looked up from reference TRBV5-4 and TRBJ1-1, is ETGVTQSPTHLIKTRGQQVTLRCSSQSGHNTVSWYQQALGQGPQFIFQYYREEENGRGNFPPRFSGLQFPNYSSELNVNALELDDSALYLCASSARQGSNTEAFFGQGTRLTVV.